Each of the 5 T cell receptor beta chains below was sequenced from the same sample in a study of cytomegalovirus exposure and HLA in healthy donors. The PCR used 60 Vbeta and 13 Jbeta primers. Profiling relied on immunoSEQ multiplex PCR, and the TCRdb table lists in-frame clones only, not all of them. The sample has 100,000 to 150,000 clones; 81% are singletons. Input material: PBMCs. The receptor set was obtained from a man aged 18 to 30 in good health and CMV-seropositive.

The rearrangement uses TRBV6-5 and TRBJ1-2; a weak D match, TRBD1 (6 bases). The CDR3 consists of 14 residues. Trimming shortened V by 3 bases and J by 4 bases, and 12 bases separated the two germline ends. Germline assignment: CDR1 MNHEY and CDR2 SVGAGI. The CDR3 nucleotides are TGTGCCAGCAGTTATCAGGGGAACATCTATGGCTACACCTTC. Protein product: CASSYQGNIYGYTF.

The CDR3 bases are TGTGCCAGTAGTATTTCCCGGTTTGGCTACACCTTC. The encoded protein is CASSISRFGYTF. This chain links TRBV19 with TRBJ1-2; D unclear. The CDR3 loop spans 12 amino acids. Germline V CDR1 and CDR2: LNHDA, SQIVND (reference sequence). Trimming shortened V by 3 bases and J by 7 bases, and 9 bases separated the two germline ends.

This clone was counted a few times. Other DNA sequences in this specimen translate into the identical CDR3. The V call is TRBV27, the J call TRBJ2-1, with no clear D. V was trimmed by 2 bases and J by 4 bases, leaving 6 bases between them. Per the germline V gene, CDR1 is MNHEY and CDR2 is SMNVEV (reference sequence). This CDR3 comprises 13 residues. The CDR3 DNA follows: TGTGCCAGCAGTTTAGCCGGGTACAATGAGCAGTTCTTC. Encoded protein: CASSLAGYNEQFF.

The table lists this clone with a count of one. The chain has TRBV21-1 and TRBJ2-5; the D call in the table, TRBD1, was not verified against the DNA. TRBV21-1 corresponds to a pseudogene. The length of the CDR3 is 16 residues. DNA of the CDR3: TGTGCCAGCAGGGGACACGGACAGGACGGTCAAGAGACCCAGTACTTC. Amino acid sequence: CASRGHGQDGQETQYF.

The chain joins TRBV19 to TRBJ2-4, with 7 positions matching TRBD1. The CDR3 covers 17 residues. Per the germline V gene, CDR1 is LNHDA and CDR2 is SQIVND (reference sequence). The V and J ends lost 2 bases and 1 base, in that order; junction bases with no gene match: 8. The CDR3 sequence: CASSIMTGIAAKNIQYF. The CDR3 DNA reads as TGTGCCAGTAGTATAATGACAGGGATCGCGGCCAAAAACATTCAGTACTTC.